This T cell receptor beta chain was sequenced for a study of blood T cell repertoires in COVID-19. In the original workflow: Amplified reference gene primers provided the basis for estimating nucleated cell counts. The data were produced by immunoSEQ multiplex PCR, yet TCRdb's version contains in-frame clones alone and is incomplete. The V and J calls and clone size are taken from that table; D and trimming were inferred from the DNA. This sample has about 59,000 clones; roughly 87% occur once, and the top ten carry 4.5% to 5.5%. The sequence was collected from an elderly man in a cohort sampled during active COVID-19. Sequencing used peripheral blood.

CDR3 residues: CASSILASDSYNEQFF. For the CDR3, the DNA is TGTGCCAGTAGTATTTTGGCTAGCGACTCCTACAATGAGCAGTTCTTC. The V call is TRBV19, the J call TRBJ2-1; tentatively, D is TRBD2 (6 bases). V lost 3 bases to trimming and J lost 0 bases, with 12 bases between them. The CDR3 extends over 16 amino acids. CDR1 is LNHDA and CDR2 is SQIVND in the germline V gene (reference sequence).